This T cell receptor (beta chain) is drawn from a study of technical replicates of blood from a handful of donors. The assay was immunoSEQ multiplex PCR, and TCRdb's table has in-frame clones only and misses some. The sample contains approximately 59,000 clones, more than 90% of which appear only once. With V trimmed by 7 bases and J by 6 bases, 8 bases remained unmatched. The length of the CDR3 is 13 residues. Germline V lookup: CDR1 SQVTM, CDR2 ANQGSEA. The sample taken for sequencing was PBMCs. This receptor was taken from a human donor in good health. Some clones in this sample may be carry-over from other donors' samples. The chain is built from TRBV29-1 and TRBJ1-2; 10 nucleotides align to TRBD1. The DNA of the CDR3 is TGCAGCGCACGACAGGGGGCGTTAGATGGCTACACCTTC. Translating it yields CSARQGALDGYTF. The full variable domain, its missing parts supplied by reference TRBV29-1 and TRBJ1-2, is SAVISQKPSRDICQRGTSLTIQCQVDSQVTMMFWYRQQPGQSLTLIATANQGSEATYESGFVIDKFPISRPNLTFSTLTVSNMSPEDSSIYLCSARQGALDGYTFGSGTRLTVV.